This T cell receptor beta chain was found in a study of CD8+CD57+ T cells in acquired aplastic anemia. Only patients with CD8+CD57+ cell expansion on flow cytometry were chosen for sequencing. This clonotype was found a few times. The use of genomic DNA as template underpinned the TCR beta VDJ and CDR3 profiling. Using its own MiXCR run on the reads, TCRdb lists one record per CDR3 protein. Here the sample spans roughly 220,000 distinct CDR3 sequences, 55% to 65% being singletons. The origin of this receptor is a human donor with aplastic anemia. The sample comprised sorted CD4+, CD8+, or CD8+CD57+ T cells (not recorded which) from PBMCs.

The CDR3 loop reads CASSADSNSPLHF. The CDR3 DNA follows: TGTGCCAGCAGCGCCGACAGTAATTCACCCCTCCACTTT. The V and J genes are TRBV7-2 and TRBJ1-6; TRBD1 might be the D (5 bases). V lost 5 bases and J lost 6, with 8 bases in between. The CDR3 sequence is 13 residues long. The germline gives CDR1 SGHTA, CDR2 FQGNSA.